The 25 T cell receptor beta chains below were found in one sample sequenced in a study of T cell responses to AZD1222 COVID-19 vaccine. Clones were sequenced by immunoSEQ multiplex PCR, and TCRdb holds only the in-frame ones, with some missing. The repertoire includes around 71,000 clones, roughly 80% of them detected once, and around 3% sits in the top ten. The specimen was peripheral blood, collected on day 0 of AZD1222 vaccination. These receptors all stem from an adult in good health.

The rearrangement links TRBV7-2 to TRBJ1-1; 8 bases agree with TRBD1. Germline-derived CDR1 and CDR2 are SGHTA and FQGNSA. The CDR3 runs 14 residues. V was pared by 2 bases and J by 5 bases, with 4 bases of the junction left unmatched. CDR3: CASSLSGQGTEAFF. CDR3 DNA sequence: TGTGCCAGCAGCTTAAGTGGACAGGGAACTGAAGCTTTCTTT.

This chain links TRBV9 with TRBJ2-2; D not resolved. CDR1 and CDR2 (germline): SGDLS, YYNGEE. The CDR3 consists of 14 residues. Trimming stripped 4 bases from V and 5 bases from J, with 12 bases between. In nucleotides, the CDR3 is TGTGCCAGCAGCTCCAGCACCACAACCGGGGAGCTGTTTTTT. It specifies CASSSSTTTGELFF.

The rearrangement links TRBV7-9 to TRBJ2-7; D gene uncertain. Germline V gives CDR1 SEHNR, CDR2 FQNEAQ (reference sequence). The CDR3 length is 14 residues. The ends were cut back, 0 bases at V and 2 bases at J, with 8 bases in the middle. The chain's CDR3 is CASSLAGATYEQYF. CDR3 DNA: TGTGCCAGCAGCTTAGCGGGCGCAACCTACGAGCAGTACTTC.

There are a few counts of this clone. The gene calls are TRBV7-2 and TRBJ2-7; D may match TRBD1 or TRBD2 (5 bases each). The CDR3 is 15 residues long. In germline, CDR1 is SGHTA, CDR2 FQGNSA. V was pared by 5 bases and J by 0 bases, with 14 bases between. Written as DNA, the CDR3 is TGTGCCAGCAGCCCAACTGGGACCTCCTCCTACGAGCAGTACTTC. Its protein is CASSPTGTSSYEQYF. Variable domain in full (rest from reference TRBV7-2 and TRBJ2-7): GAGVSQSPSNKVTEKGKDVELRCDPISGHTALYWYRQSLGQGLEFLIYFQGNSAPDKSGLPSDRFSAERTGGSVSTLTIQRTQQEDSAVYLCASSPTGTSSYEQYFGPGTRLTVT.

The rearrangement links TRBV7-8 to TRBJ1-2, with 12 bases matching TRBD1. CDR3 size: 15 residues. V dropped 3 bases and J dropped 14; count of bases not matched to a gene: 13. The germline V gene has CDR1 SGHVS and CDR2 FQNEAQ. The DNA for the CDR3 is TGTGCCAGCAGCTTCTTCTCCGGGACAGGGGGCATGGAAACCTTC. This translates into CASSFFSGTGGMETF.

V usage is TRBV7-9 and J usage is TRBJ1-1, with D perhaps TRBD1 (5 bases). The CDR3 extends over 12 amino acids. Germline V gene data show CDR1 as SEHNR and CDR2 as FQNEAQ (reference sequence). Trimming pared 1 base from V and 8 bases from J, leaving 8 bases between. The CDR3 protein is CASSLEGREAFF. The CDR3 region has the DNA TGTGCCAGCAGCTTAGAGGGGAGGGAAGCTTTCTTT.

As DNA, the CDR3 is TGTGCCAGCAGCGCTACCGGGGGGGGGAGCACAGATACGCAGTATTTT. This encodes CASSATGGGSTDTQYF. V is TRBV9 and J is TRBJ2-3, with 8 bases fitting TRBD2. Germline values: CDR1 SGDLS, CDR2 YYNGEE. CDR3 length: 16 residues. Trimming removed 3 bases from V and 0 bases from J; junction bases left unmatched: 6.

This chain connects TRBV4-3 to TRBJ2-2, with D uncertain. Looked up from germline, CDR1 is LGHNA and CDR2 is YSLEER. V gave up 0 bases and J gave up 8 bases, with 13 bases separating them. The CDR3 totals 15 residues. The CDR3 sequence: CASSQDRRVGGELFF. For the CDR3, the DNA is TGCGCCAGCAGCCAAGATCGACGGGTTGGGGGGGAGCTGTTTTTT.

The rearrangement uses TRBV5-5 and TRBJ2-3; no clear D. The CDR3 covers 13 residues. V was pared by 5 bases and J by 2 bases, with 9 bases between. CDR1 is SGHKS and CDR2 is YYEKEE in the germline V gene (reference sequence). The CDR3 bases are TGTGCCAGCAGAGATTGTGACACAGATACGCAGTATTTT. Its protein product is CASRDCDTDTQYF.

The CDR3: CASRASGRGGPDTQYF. The CDR3 bases are TGTGCCAGCAGGGCTAGCGGGAGAGGTGGCCCAGATACGCAGTATTTT. The V gene is TRBV5-4, the J gene TRBJ2-3; TRBD2 aligns across 10 bases. The CDR3 is 16 amino acids. The germline V gene has CDR1 SGHNT and CDR2 YYREEE (reference sequence). J lost 4 bases, V lost 5 bases, and 10 bases had no gene match. The entire variable domain, with the rest obtained from reference TRBV5-4 and TRBJ2-3, is as follows: ETGVTQSPTHLIKTRGQQVTLRCSSQSGHNTVSWYQQALGQGPQFIFQYYREEENGRGNFPPRFSGLQFPNYSSELNVNALELDDSALYLCASRASGRGGPDTQYFGPGTRLTVL.

In DNA form, the CDR3 reads TGTGCCAGCAGCGAGAGGGCATCCAGCAATCAGCCCCAGCATTTT. Translated, it gives CASSERASSNQPQHF. The genes are TRBV9 and TRBJ1-5; D unresolved. The CDR3 has 15 residues. In germline, CDR1 is SGDLS, CDR2 YYNGEE. V dropped 3 bases and J dropped 1 base, with 11 bases sitting between them.

The CDR3 DNA sequence: TGTGCCAGCAGCTTAGGGGAAGTAGGCAATCAGCCCCAGCATTTT. Translation gives CASSLGEVGNQPQHF. This rearrangement joins TRBV11-2 to TRBJ1-5, with unresolved D. Germline lookup yields CDR1 SGHAT and CDR2 FQNNGV. CDR3 length: 15 residues. Trimming removed 1 base at V and 2 bases at J, with 9 bases between.

The chain has TRBV9 and TRBJ2-3; 12 nucleotides agree with TRBD2. V dropped 3 bases and J dropped 2; count of bases not matched to a gene: 7. The CDR3 runs 17 residues. The germline gives CDR1 SGDLS, CDR2 YYNGEE. The chain's CDR3 is CASSAGTSGSFTDTQYF. CDR3 nucleotides: TGTGCCAGCAGCGCCGGGACTAGCGGGTCATTCACAGATACGCAGTATTTT.

The V gene is TRBV4-1, the J gene TRBJ2-7; no definite D call. Germline CDR1 MGHRA, CDR2 YSYEKL. V dropped 0 bases and J dropped 2 bases, with 11 bases sitting between them. The CDR3 length is 15 residues. CDR3 in DNA: TGCGCCAGCAGCCAAGAGCCGGACGGAACCTACGAGCAGTACTTC. Amino acids: CASSQEPDGTYEQYF.

The J gene is TRBJ2-7, the V gene TRBV14, with D unresolved. In germline, CDR1 is SGHDN, CDR2 FVKESK. This CDR3 contains 16 residues. Trimming stripped 4 bases from V and 5 bases from J, with 21 bases between. The chain's CDR3 is CASSPGRASLENEQYF. The CDR3 DNA is TGTGCCAGCAGCCCAGGTCGGGCCTCTTTGGAGAACGAGCAGTACTTC.

The J gene is TRBJ2-7, the V gene TRBV4-3, with 11 bases identical to TRBD1. This CDR3 comprises 16 residues. Germline V lookup: CDR1 LGHNA, CDR2 YSLEER. The junction had 6 bases not matched to a gene; V was cut back by 2 bases and J by 3 bases. The CDR3 DNA reads TGCGCCAGCAGCCAACACAGGGGACAGGGGGGCTACGAGCAGTACTTC. As protein: CASSQHRGQGGYEQYF.

The rearrangement uses TRBV3-1 (or the pseudogene TRBV3-2) and TRBJ1-1; 9 positions agree with TRBD1. Germline CDR1 and CDR2: LGHDT and YNNKEL (reference sequence). CDR3 length: 14 residues. Unmatched junction bases numbered 5, after V lost 3 bases and J lost 6 bases. CDR3 bases: TGTGCCAGCAGCCAGGCCCGGACAGGGGCTGAAGCTTTCTTT. This sequence encodes CASSQARTGAEAFF.

This chain connects TRBV19 to TRBJ1-5; maybe TRBD1 (6 bases). The germline V and J ends were trimmed by 4 bases and 4 bases, with 14 bases remaining between them. Germline-derived CDR1 and CDR2 are LNHDA and SQIVND (reference sequence). The CDR3 spans 15 residues. CDR3 in DNA: TGTGCCAGTAGTAACCAACAGGGACGGAATCAGCCCCAGCATTTT. Translated: CASSNQQGRNQPQHF.

V and J are TRBV5-4 and TRBJ2-1; weak D call: TRBD2 (6 bases). This CDR3 is 15 amino acids long. CDR1 and CDR2 (germline): SGHNT, YYREEE (reference sequence). V lost 1 base and J 1 base, leaving 9 bases between the germline ends. This CDR3 is CASSLTSRSYNEQFF. The CDR3 nucleotides read TGTGCCAGCAGCTTGACTAGCAGGTCCTACAATGAGCAGTTCTTC. The entire variable domain, with the rest obtained from reference TRBV5-4 and TRBJ2-1, is as follows: ETGVTQSPTHLIKTRGQQVTLRCSSQSGHNTVSWYQQALGQGPQFIFQYYREEENGRGNFPPRFSGLQFPNYSSELNVNALELDDSALYLCASSLTSRSYNEQFFGPGTRLTVL.

The rearrangement joins TRBV7-3 to TRBJ2-3; D might be TRBD1 (6 bases). Per the germline V gene, CDR1 is SGHTA and CDR2 is FQGTGA. The CDR3 length is 15 residues. V dropped 5 bases and J dropped 4 bases, with 16 bases sitting between them. CDR3 DNA sequence: TGTGCCAGCAGCGAAAGAGGGGGTAGCGCAGATACGCAGTATTTT. This sequence encodes CASSERGGSADTQYF.

This chain uses TRBV7-8 with TRBJ2-2, with D unclear. The germline V gene encodes CDR1 SGHVS and CDR2 FQNEAQ. Trimming shortened V by 0 bases and J by 6 bases, and 8 bases separated the two germline ends. The CDR3 extends over 14 amino acids. CDR3 protein: CASSLAADPGELFF. The CDR3 coding sequence is TGTGCCAGCAGCTTAGCGGCCGACCCCGGGGAGCTGTTTTTT.

J is TRBJ2-1 and V is TRBV12-3 or TRBV12-4, with 8 bases that match TRBD1. With V trimmed by 6 bases and J by 6 bases, 4 bases remained unmatched. There are 13 residues in the CDR3. This CDR3 is CASRGTGGNEQFF. The CDR3 DNA reads as TGTGCCAGCAGGGGTACAGGGGGCAATGAGCAGTTCTTC.

The chain combines TRBV5-1 with TRBJ1-2; D remains ambiguous. The CDR3 covers 14 residues. Trimming removed 5 bases from V and 10 bases from J, with 21 bases in between. Per the germline V gene, CDR1 is SGHRS and CDR2 is YFSETQ. CDR3 sequence: CASSRPEPSSVYTF. CDR3 DNA sequence: TGCGCCAGCAGTAGGCCGGAGCCGTCTTCCGTCTACACCTTC.

The rearrangement links TRBV5-1 to TRBJ1-4, with a weak D call TRBD1 (5 bases). Germline V gives CDR1 SGHRS, CDR2 YFSETQ. This CDR3 is 16 amino acids long. Trimming took off 0 bases at V and 5 bases at J, with 14 bases between the two ends. CDR3 sequence reads: CASSLATTARNEKLFF. Here the CDR3 DNA reads TGCGCCAGCAGCTTGGCGACGACAGCACGAAATGAAAAACTGTTTTTT. Looking up the rest from reference TRBV5-1 and TRBJ1-4 gives the full variable domain: KAGVTQTPRYLIKTRGQQVTLSCSPISGHRSVSWYQQTPGQGLQFLFEYFSETQRNKGNFPGRFSGRQFSNSRSEMNVSTLELGDSALYLCASSLATTARNEKLFFGSGTQLSVL.

Worth noting for this clone: A junction end diverges from the germline sequence, so it may reflect a read error. The chain joins TRBV15 to TRBJ1-6, with 9 positions matching TRBD1. Looked up from germline, CDR1 is LNHNV and CDR2 is YYDKDF (reference sequence). This CDR3 is built from 14 residues. The CDR3 is CATSREGQGQPLHF. CDR3 bases: TGTGCCACCAGCCGAGAGGGACAGGGCCAACCCCTCCACTTT.